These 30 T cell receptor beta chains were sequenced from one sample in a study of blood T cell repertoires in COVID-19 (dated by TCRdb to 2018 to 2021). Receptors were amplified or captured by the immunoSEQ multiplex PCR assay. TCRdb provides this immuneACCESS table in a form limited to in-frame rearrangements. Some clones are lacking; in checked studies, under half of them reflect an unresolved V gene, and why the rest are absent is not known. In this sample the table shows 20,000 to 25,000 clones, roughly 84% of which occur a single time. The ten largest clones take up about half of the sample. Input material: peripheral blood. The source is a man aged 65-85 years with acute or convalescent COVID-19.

The CDR3 reads CASDDGRYQPQHF. CDR3 DNA: TGTGCCAGCGATGATGGGAGGTATCAGCCCCAGCATTTT. The chain recombines TRBV2 with TRBJ1-5, with unresolved D. The CDR3 spans 13 residues. Germline V CDR1 and CDR2: SNHLY, FYNNEI. Trimming stripped 8 bases from V and 5 bases from J, with 13 bases between.

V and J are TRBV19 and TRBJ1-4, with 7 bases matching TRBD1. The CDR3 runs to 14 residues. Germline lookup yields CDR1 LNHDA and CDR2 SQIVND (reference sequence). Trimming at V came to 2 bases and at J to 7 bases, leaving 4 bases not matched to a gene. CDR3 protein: CASSIPGQVEKLFF. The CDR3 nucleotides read TGTGCCAGTAGTATACCTGGACAGGTTGAAAAACTGTTTTTT.

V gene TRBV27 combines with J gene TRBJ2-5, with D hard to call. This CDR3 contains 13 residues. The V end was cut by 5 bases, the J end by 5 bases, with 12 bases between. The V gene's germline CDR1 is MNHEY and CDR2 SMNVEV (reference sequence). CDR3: CASSLAASETQYF. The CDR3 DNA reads TGTGCCAGCAGTCTCGCGGCAAGCGAGACCCAGTACTTC.

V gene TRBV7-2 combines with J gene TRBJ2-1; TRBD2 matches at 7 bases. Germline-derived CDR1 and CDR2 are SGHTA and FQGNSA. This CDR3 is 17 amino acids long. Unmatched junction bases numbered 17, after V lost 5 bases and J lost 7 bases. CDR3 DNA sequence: TGTGCCAGCAGCCCACTCACACGTGCGGGGGTCTTAAATGAGCAGTTCTTC. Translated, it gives CASSPLTRAGVLNEQFF.

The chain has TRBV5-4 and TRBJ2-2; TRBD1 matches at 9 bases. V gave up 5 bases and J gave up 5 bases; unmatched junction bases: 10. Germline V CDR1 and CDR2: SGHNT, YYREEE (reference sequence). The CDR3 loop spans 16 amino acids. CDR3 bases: TGTGCCAGCAGATTTGGAGGGACAGGGCATACCGGGGAGCTGTTTTTT. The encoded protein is CASRFGGTGHTGELFF.

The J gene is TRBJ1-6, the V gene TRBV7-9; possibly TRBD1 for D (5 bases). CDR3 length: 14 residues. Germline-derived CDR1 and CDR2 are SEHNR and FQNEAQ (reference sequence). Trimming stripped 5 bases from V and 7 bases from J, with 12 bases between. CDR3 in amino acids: CASSETPGNSPLHF. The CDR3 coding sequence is TGTGCCAGCAGCGAGACCCCAGGGAATTCACCCCTCCACTTT. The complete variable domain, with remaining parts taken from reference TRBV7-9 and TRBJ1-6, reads DTGVSQNPRHKITKRGQNVTFRCDPISEHNRLYWYRQTLGQGPEFLTYFQNEAQLEKSRLLSDRFSAERPKGSFSTLEIQRTEQGDSAMYLCASSETPGNSPLHFGNGTRLTVT.

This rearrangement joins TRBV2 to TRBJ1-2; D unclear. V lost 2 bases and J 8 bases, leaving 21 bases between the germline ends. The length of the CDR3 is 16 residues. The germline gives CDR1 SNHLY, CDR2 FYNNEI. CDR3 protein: CASSESVAGRIGGYTF. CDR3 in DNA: TGTGCCAGCAGTGAATCGGTTGCAGGCCGAATTGGCGGCTACACCTTC.

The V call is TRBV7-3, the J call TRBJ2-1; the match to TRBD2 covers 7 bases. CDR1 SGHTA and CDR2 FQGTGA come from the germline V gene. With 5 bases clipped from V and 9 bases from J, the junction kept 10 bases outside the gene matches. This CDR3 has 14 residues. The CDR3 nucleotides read TGTGCCAGCAGCCCTCCGGGGCGCGGGGGTGAGCAGTTCTTC. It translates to CASSPPGRGGEQFF.

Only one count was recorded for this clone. CDR3 sequence: CASSQDARGRKPQHF. CDR3 coding DNA: TGTGCCAGCAGCCAAGATGCCAGGGGGCGTAAGCCCCAGCATTTT. The V gene is TRBV3-1 (or the pseudogene TRBV3-2), the J gene TRBJ1-5, with 8 bases that match TRBD1. The CDR3 contains 15 residues. CDR1 and CDR2 (germline): LGHDT, YNNKEL (reference sequence). V gave up 0 bases and J gave up 8 bases; unmatched junction bases: 6.

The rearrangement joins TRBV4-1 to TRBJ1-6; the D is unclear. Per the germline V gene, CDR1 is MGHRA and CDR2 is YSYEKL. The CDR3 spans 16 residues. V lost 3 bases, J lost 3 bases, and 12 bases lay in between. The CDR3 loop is CASSHGERGYNSPLHF. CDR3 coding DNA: TGCGCCAGCAGCCACGGCGAAAGAGGCTATAATTCACCCCTCCACTTT.

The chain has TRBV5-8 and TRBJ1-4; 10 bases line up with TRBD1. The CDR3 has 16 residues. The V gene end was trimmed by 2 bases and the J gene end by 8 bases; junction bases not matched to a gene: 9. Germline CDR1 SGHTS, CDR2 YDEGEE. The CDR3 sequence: CASSFGTGVSNEKLFF. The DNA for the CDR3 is TGTGCCAGCAGCTTCGGGACAGGGGTTAGCAACGAAAAACTGTTTTTT.

This chain's CDR3 is CSVDGGVGGYTF. The CDR3 DNA is TGCAGCGTTGATGGGGGGGTTGGAGGCTACACCTTC. The genes are TRBV29-1 and TRBJ1-2, with D possibly being TRBD1 (5 bases). Looked up from germline, CDR1 is SQVTM and CDR2 is ANQGSEA. CDR3 size: 12 residues. V was pared by 3 bases and J by 8 bases, with 13 bases between.

The CDR3, as DNA: TGTGCCAGCAGCCCGCCGGACAGATCCGATACGCAGTATTTT. Translated, it gives CASSPPDRSDTQYF. The rearrangement joins TRBV7-2 to TRBJ2-3; weak D call: TRBD1 (6 bases). Germline-derived CDR1 and CDR2 are SGHTA and FQGNSA. The CDR3 runs 14 residues. V lost 5 bases to trimming and J lost 6 bases, with 15 bases between them.

CDR3 amino acids: CASSGDRGSPLHF. The CDR3 DNA is TGTGCCAGCAGCGGGGACAGGGGTTCACCCCTCCACTTT. The V gene is TRBV5-4, the J gene TRBJ1-6; 10 bases align to TRBD1. Germline V gene sequence: CDR1 SGHNT, CDR2 YYREEE (reference sequence). With V trimmed by 4 bases and J by 9 bases, 1 base remained unmatched. The CDR3 length is 13 residues.

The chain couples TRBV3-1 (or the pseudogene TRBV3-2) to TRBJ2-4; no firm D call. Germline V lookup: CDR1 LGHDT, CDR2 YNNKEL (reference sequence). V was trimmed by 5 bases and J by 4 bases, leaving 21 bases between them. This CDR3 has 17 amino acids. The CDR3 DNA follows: TGTGCCAGCAGCTGCACTGGTCCATTTGCAAAGAAAAACATTCAGTACTTC. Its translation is CASSCTGPFAKKNIQYF.

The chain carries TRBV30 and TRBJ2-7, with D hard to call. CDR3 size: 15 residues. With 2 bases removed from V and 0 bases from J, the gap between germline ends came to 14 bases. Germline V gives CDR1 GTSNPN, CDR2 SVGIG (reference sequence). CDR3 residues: CAWSSRSFSSYEQYF. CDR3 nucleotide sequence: TGTGCCTGGAGTTCACGGTCTTTTAGCTCCTACGAGCAGTACTTC.

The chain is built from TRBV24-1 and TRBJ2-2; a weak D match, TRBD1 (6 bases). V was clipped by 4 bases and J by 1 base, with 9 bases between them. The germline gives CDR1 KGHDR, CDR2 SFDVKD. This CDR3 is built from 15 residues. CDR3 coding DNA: TGTGCCACCAGTGACGCGACAGGGAACACCGGGGAGCTGTTTTTT. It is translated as CATSDATGNTGELFF.

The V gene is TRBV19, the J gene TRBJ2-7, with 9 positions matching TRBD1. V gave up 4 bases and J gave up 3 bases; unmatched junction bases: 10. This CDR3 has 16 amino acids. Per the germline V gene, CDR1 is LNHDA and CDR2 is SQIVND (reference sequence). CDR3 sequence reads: CASSTRAQGADYEQYF. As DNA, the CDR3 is TGTGCCAGTAGTACCCGGGCACAGGGGGCCGACTACGAGCAGTACTTC.

CDR3 region: CASSFRPGTASGNTIYF. The CDR3 nucleotides read TGTGCCAGCAGCTTTAGGCCGGGGACAGCCTCTGGAAACACCATATATTTT. This chain uses TRBV11-2 with TRBJ1-3; the match to TRBD1 covers 7 bases. CDR3 length equals 17 residues. The junction had 8 bases not matched to a gene; V was cut back by 3 bases and J by 0 bases. Germline CDR1 SGHAT, CDR2 FQNNGV.

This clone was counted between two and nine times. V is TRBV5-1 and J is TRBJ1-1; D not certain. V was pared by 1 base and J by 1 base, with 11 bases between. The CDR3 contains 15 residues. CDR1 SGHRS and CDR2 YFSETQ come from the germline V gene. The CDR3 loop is CASSLTGSGNTEAFF. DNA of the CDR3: TGCGCCAGCAGCTTGACGGGGTCGGGGAACACTGAAGCTTTCTTT.

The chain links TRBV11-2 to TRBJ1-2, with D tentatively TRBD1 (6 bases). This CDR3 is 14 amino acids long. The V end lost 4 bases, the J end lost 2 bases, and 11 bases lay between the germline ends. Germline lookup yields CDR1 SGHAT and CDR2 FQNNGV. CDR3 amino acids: CASSSSRGNYGYTF. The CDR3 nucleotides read TGTGCCAGCAGCTCCTCGAGGGGGAACTATGGCTACACCTTC.

CDR3 protein: CASSPATSANTGELFF. DNA for the CDR3: TGTGCCAGCAGCCCTGCTACGTCTGCGAACACCGGGGAGCTGTTTTTT. V gene TRBV7-6 combines with J gene TRBJ2-2, with D unclear. Looked up from germline, CDR1 is SGHVS and CDR2 is FNYEAQ. CDR3 length: 16 residues. V was shortened by 5 bases and J by 0 bases, with 13 bases between the two germline ends.

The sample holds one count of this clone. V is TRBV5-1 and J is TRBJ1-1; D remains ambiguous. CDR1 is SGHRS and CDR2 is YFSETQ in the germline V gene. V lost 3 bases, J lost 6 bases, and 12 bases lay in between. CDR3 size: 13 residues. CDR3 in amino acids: CASSSVTTAEAFF. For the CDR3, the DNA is TGCGCCAGCAGCTCAGTTACAACCGCTGAAGCTTTCTTT.

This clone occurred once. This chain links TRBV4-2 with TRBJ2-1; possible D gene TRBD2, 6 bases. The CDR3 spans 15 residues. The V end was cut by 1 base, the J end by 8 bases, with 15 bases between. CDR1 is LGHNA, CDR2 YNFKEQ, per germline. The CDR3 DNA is TGTGCCAGCAGCCAAGTTTCTGGGCGGGGCGATGAGCAGTTCTTC. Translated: CASSQVSGRGDEQFF.

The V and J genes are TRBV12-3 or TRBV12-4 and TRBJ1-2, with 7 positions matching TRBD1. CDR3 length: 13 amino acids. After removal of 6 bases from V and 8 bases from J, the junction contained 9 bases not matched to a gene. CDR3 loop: CASSPGQFLGYTF. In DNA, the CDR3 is TGTGCCAGCAGCCCGGGACAGTTCCTAGGCTACACCTTC.

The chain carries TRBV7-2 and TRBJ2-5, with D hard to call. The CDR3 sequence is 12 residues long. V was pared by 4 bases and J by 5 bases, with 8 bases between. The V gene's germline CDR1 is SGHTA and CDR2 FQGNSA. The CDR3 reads CASSSSWETQYF. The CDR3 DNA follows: TGTGCCAGCAGCTCTAGTTGGGAGACCCAGTACTTC.

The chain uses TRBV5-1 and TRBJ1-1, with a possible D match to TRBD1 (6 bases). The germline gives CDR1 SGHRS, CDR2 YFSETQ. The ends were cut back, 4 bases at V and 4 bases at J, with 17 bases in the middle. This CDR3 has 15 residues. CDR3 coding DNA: TGCGCCAGCAGCGCCAGGCAGGGGATCAGCACTGAAGCTTTCTTT. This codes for CASSARQGISTEAFF.

DNA for the CDR3: TGTGCCAGCAGCTTGCGCTCAGGCGCGGGGAATGAGCAGTTCTTC. This sequence encodes CASSLRSGAGNEQFF. The chain couples TRBV5-5 to TRBJ2-1; a weak D match, TRBD2 (6 bases). V was cut by 1 base and J by 7 bases, with 15 bases left in between. The CDR3 is 15 residues long. The germline V gene has CDR1 SGHKS and CDR2 YYEKEE (reference sequence). Using reference TRBV5-5 and TRBJ2-1 for the parts outside the CDR3, the full variable domain is DAGVTQSPTHLIKTRGQQVTLRCSPISGHKSVSWYQQVLGQGPQFIFQYYEKEERGRGNFPDRFSARQFPNYSSELNVNALLLGDSALYLCASSLRSGAGNEQFFGPGTRLTVL.

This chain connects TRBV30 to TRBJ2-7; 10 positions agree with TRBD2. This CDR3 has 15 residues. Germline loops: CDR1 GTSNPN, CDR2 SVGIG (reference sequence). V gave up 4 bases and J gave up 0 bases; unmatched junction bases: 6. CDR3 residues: CAWTPAGGSSYEQYF. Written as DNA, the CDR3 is TGTGCCTGGACCCCAGCGGGAGGGAGCTCCTACGAGCAGTACTTC. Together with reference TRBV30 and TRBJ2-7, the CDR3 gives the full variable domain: SQTIHQWPATLVQPVGSPLSLECTVEGTSNPNLYWYRQAAGRGLQLLFYSVGIGQISSEVPQNLSASRPQDRQFILSSKKLLLSDSGFYLCAWTPAGGSSYEQYFGPGTRLTVT.

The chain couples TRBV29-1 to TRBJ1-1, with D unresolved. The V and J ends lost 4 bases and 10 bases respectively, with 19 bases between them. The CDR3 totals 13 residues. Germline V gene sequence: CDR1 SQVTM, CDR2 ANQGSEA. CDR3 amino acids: CSVVEDSPTPAFF. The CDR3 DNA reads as TGCAGCGTTGTCGAGGACTCCCCGACCCCAGCTTTCTTT.